Reported below is one TCR beta chain. Its antigen is not known. The junction departs from the called germline gene at one end, perhaps through a read error. The data belong to a study of CD4 T cells in relation to SARS-CoV-2 and coronaviruses. Study at large: The restricting HLA molecule for shared crossreactive spike epitopes was mapped.

Deep TCR-beta sequencing used DNA from uncultured naive and memory CD4+ T cells. Repertoires were generated with immunoSEQ multiplex PCR, while TCRdb's copy carries only in-frame clones and drops some. Of roughly 68,000 clones in the sample, about 92% were seen once. The CDR3 is 12 amino acids. The unexposed donors gave CD4+ T cells in about 2011-2018, prior to COVID-19. General observations from the study: No donor gave both pre-pandemic and post-infection samples. Crossreactivity was assessed only for spike protein, not other viral proteins.

The specimen sequenced was naive CD4+ T cells from PBMCs. The subset is: naive CD4+ T cells isolated by negative enrichment. The V call is TRBV12-3 or TRBV12-4, the J call TRBJ2-7; 9 bases match TRBD1. The clonotype originates from a human donor in good health. Here the CDR3 DNA reads TGTGCCAGCAGTCCCGGAGGGACAGGGATAAACTTC. It codes for CASSPGGTGINF.